The next 24 T cell receptor beta chains were all read from a single sample in a study of patients and donors after allogeneic stem cell transplantation. Using its own MiXCR run on the RT-PCR reads, TCRdb lists one record per CDR3 protein. The repertoire consists of about 960,000 distinct CDR3 sequences, with more than 15% occurring once and the leading ten covering approximately 5.9%. Source material: blood, either unsorted or a sorted T cell fraction (not recorded which). These receptors originate from a human donor who was either an allogeneic HSCT recipient or a stem cell or donor lymphocyte infusion donor (not recorded which). It is not recorded whose cells these are; they may come from a transplant donor.

This clonotype was counted between two and nine times. CDR3 in amino acids: CSASTPGANTEAFF. CDR3 nucleotides: TGCAGTGCTAGCACCCCAGGGGCGAACACTGAAGCTTTCTTT. The chain couples TRBV20-1 to TRBJ1-1; D is perhaps TRBD1 (6 bases). Germline-derived CDR1 and CDR2 are DFQATT and SNEGSKA (reference sequence). The CDR3 spans 14 residues. Trimming left V 3 bases short and J 1 base short, with 12 bases between.

The chain has TRBV29-1 and TRBJ2-1, with D possibly being TRBD1 (7 bases). Trimming left V 5 bases short and J 7 bases short, with 18 bases between. The germline V gene has CDR1 SQVTM and CDR2 ANQGSEA. This CDR3 is 14 amino acids long. CDR3 sequence (DNA): TGCAGCGTTAGTAGTGTGGCAGGGGGGAATGAGCAGTTCTTC. It is translated as CSVSSVAGGNEQFF.

The chain carries TRBV7-6 and TRBJ2-2; 14 bases are shared with TRBD2. CDR1 and CDR2 (germline): SGHVS, FNYEAQ. CDR3 length: 18 residues. V lost 0 bases to trimming and J lost 7 bases; unmatched junction nucleotides: 7. CDR3 DNA sequence: TGTGCCAGCAGCTTAGCCCGGACTAGCGGGGGGATTGGCGGGGAGCTGTTTTTT. Encoded protein: CASSLARTSGGIGGELFF.

This clonotype was seen ten or more times. The chain uses TRBV12-3 or TRBV12-4 and TRBJ2-7, with 8 nucleotides matching TRBD1. CDR3 size: 13 residues. Trimming cost V 4 bases and J 5 bases; bases outside gene matches: 4. The chain's CDR3 is CASSYDRGHEQYF. CDR3 sequence (DNA): TGTGCCAGCAGTTACGACAGGGGCCACGAGCAGTACTTC.

The sample holds a few counts of this clonotype. The rearrangement joins TRBV12-3 or TRBV12-4 to TRBJ2-1; 9 bases are shared with TRBD1. V was pared by 5 bases and J by 2 bases, with 13 bases of the junction left unmatched. The CDR3 extends over 18 amino acids. Written as DNA, the CDR3 is TGTGCCAGCAGTCTAGAGGTGTTGGGACAGGGCCCCTACAATGAGCAGTTCTTC. Protein: CASSLEVLGQGPYNEQFF.

This clonotype was seen a few times. The rearrangement joins TRBV20-1 to TRBJ1-1; 7 nucleotides agree with TRBD1. This CDR3 region has 14 residues. The ends lost 0 bases at V and 3 bases at J; junction bases unmatched: 4. Germline assignment: CDR1 DFQATT and CDR2 SNEGSKA (reference sequence). The CDR3 DNA is TGCAGTGCTAGAGATCGCAGGGGGGACACTGAAGCTTTCTTT. This translates into CSARDRRGDTEAFF.

This clonotype has a handful of counts. V and J are TRBV7-9 and TRBJ1-1; D not resolved. The germline V gene encodes CDR1 SEHNR and CDR2 FQNEAQ (reference sequence). This CDR3 region has 17 residues. Trimming pared 5 bases from V and 0 bases from J, leaving 19 bases between. The CDR3 DNA reads as TGTGCCAGCAGCCCGAGCATTGGGCGAATCATGAACACTGAAGCTTTCTTT. This translates into CASSPSIGRIMNTEAFF.

The chain uses TRBV25-1 and TRBJ2-7, with 11 nucleotides matching TRBD1. This CDR3 region has 13 residues. Germline V lookup: CDR1 MGHDK, CDR2 SYGVNS. The CDR3 spells CASWDRGAYEQYF. In DNA form, the CDR3 reads TGTGCGAGCTGGGACAGGGGGGCCTACGAGCAGTACTTC.

This clonotype was seen a few times. The chain is built from TRBV5-1 and TRBJ2-1; D unresolved. CDR3 length equals 13 residues. Germline CDR1 SGHRS, CDR2 YFSETQ. Trimming took 0 bases from V and 9 from J, leaving 10 bases between them. CDR3 residues: CASSLAPRSEQFF. The CDR3 nucleotides are TGCGCCAGCAGCTTGGCCCCTCGGTCTGAGCAGTTCTTC.

This clonotype was counted between two and nine times. The genes are TRBV20-1 and TRBJ1-1; D uncertain. Germline lookup yields CDR1 DFQATT and CDR2 SNEGSKA (reference sequence). V was trimmed by 5 bases and J by 4 bases, leaving 14 bases between them. The CDR3 spans 13 residues. CDR3 DNA sequence: TGCAGTGCTCAGACGATAATGGGCACTGAAGCTTTCTTT. Translated, it gives CSAQTIMGTEAFF.

The chain uses TRBV7-9 and TRBJ1-4; D unclear. The germline V gene has CDR1 SEHNR and CDR2 FQNEAQ (reference sequence). CDR3 length: 13 residues. V gave up 1 base and J gave up 8 bases, with 8 bases separating them. CDR3 nucleotide sequence: TGTGCCAGCAGCTTAGAAAGGACCGAAAAACTGTTTTTT. This encodes CASSLERTEKLFF.

The chain uses TRBV6-1 and TRBJ2-7, with TRBD2 identical over 12 bases. Germline V gene data show CDR1 as MNHNS and CDR2 as SASEGT. The CDR3 has 15 amino acids. The ends lost 4 bases at V and 3 bases at J; junction bases unmatched: 4. The DNA for the CDR3 is TGTGCCAGCAGTGCGACTAGCGGGAGTTACTACGAGCAGTACTTC. Its protein product is CASSATSGSYYEQYF.

The gene calls are TRBV6-2 or TRBV6-3 and TRBJ1-1; D call uncertain. V lost 8 bases to trimming and J lost 0 bases, with 13 bases between them. CDR3 length: 14 amino acids. CDR1 and CDR2 (germline): MNHEY, SVGEGT. CDR3 in DNA: TGTGCCAGCGCGTGGACTGTTTTGAACACTGAAGCTTTCTTT. It encodes CASAWTVLNTEAFF.

This clonotype was counted between two and nine times. The chain joins TRBV24-1 to TRBJ2-1; TRBD2 matches at 10 bases. Losses at the gene ends were 4 bases for V and 8 bases for J; bases not matched to a gene: 13. The V gene's germline CDR1 is KGHDR and CDR2 SFDVKD. This CDR3 comprises 17 residues. CDR3: CATSEGAGGRLRDEQFF. The DNA for the CDR3 is TGTGCCACCAGTGAGGGAGCGGGAGGGCGACTGAGGGATGAGCAGTTCTTC.

Ten or more counts support this clonotype. The gene calls are TRBV12-3 or TRBV12-4 and TRBJ1-2, with D possibly TRBD1 on 5 matching bases. The length of the CDR3 is 11 residues. V shed 2 bases and J shed 12 bases, with 10 bases lying between them. CDR3 DNA sequence: TGTGCCAGCAGTTTATCAGGGCCGAACACCTTC. Encoded protein: CASSLSGPNTF.

This clonotype has more than one count but fewer than ten. The chain joins TRBV5-6 to TRBJ2-5, with 9 bases aligning to TRBD1. CDR1 is SGHDT, CDR2 YYEEEE, per germline. This CDR3 spans 16 amino acids. Unmatched junction bases numbered 12, after V lost 4 bases and J lost 5 bases. CDR3: CASSPAGQGRKETQYF. The CDR3 DNA sequence: TGTGCCAGCAGCCCAGCGGGACAGGGTCGAAAGGAGACCCAGTACTTC.

The genes are TRBV4-3 and TRBJ1-2; TRBD1 aligns across 8 bases. The trim removed 0 bases at V and 8 bases at J, leaving 8 bases unmatched. In germline, CDR1 is LGHNA, CDR2 YSLEER. The CDR3 has 15 amino acids. CDR3 sequence (DNA): TGCGCCAGCAGCCAAGATTGGCAGGGGGCGAAAGGCTACACCTTC. This sequence encodes CASSQDWQGAKGYTF.

This clonotype was observed at least ten times. The chain combines TRBV4-2 with TRBJ2-2; 9 positions agree with TRBD2. The CDR3 covers 15 residues. Germline CDR1 and CDR2: LGHNA and YNFKEQ. The V segment lost 4 bases and the J segment 3 bases; nucleotides outside the gene matches: 3. The CDR3 DNA sequence: TGTGCCAGCAGCCTAGCGGGAGCAGACACCGGGGAGCTGTTTTTT. This encodes CASSLAGADTGELFF.

The rearrangement uses TRBV24-1 and TRBJ2-2; no clear D. The CDR3 loop spans 12 amino acids. V was trimmed by 4 bases and J by 6 bases, leaving 5 bases between them. In germline, CDR1 is KGHDR, CDR2 SFDVKD. The CDR3 reads CATSDPPGELFF. The CDR3 DNA reads TGTGCCACCAGTGACCCACCCGGGGAGCTGTTTTTT.

This clonotype came up many times. This chain joins TRBV12-3 or TRBV12-4 and TRBJ1-1, with 8 bases identical to TRBD1. V trimming: 5 bases; J trimming: 4 bases; junction bases outside the gene matches: 9. CDR3 length: 15 residues. CDR3 protein: CASSPPDRDPTEAFF. CDR3 bases: TGTGCCAGCAGTCCACCGGACAGGGACCCCACTGAAGCTTTCTTT.

This chain links TRBV27 with TRBJ1-2; 8 nucleotides line up with TRBD1. The CDR3 sequence is 15 residues long. Germline lookup yields CDR1 MNHEY and CDR2 SMNVEV (reference sequence). The J segment lost 2 bases and the V segment lost 5 bases, leaving 7 bases of the junction unmatched. The CDR3 is CASSIRQGLNYGYTF. The CDR3 DNA follows: TGTGCCAGCAGTATCCGACAGGGGCTCAACTATGGCTACACCTTC.

The chain links TRBV20-1 to TRBJ2-7, with 10 nucleotides matching TRBD2. Trimming took 4 bases from V and 3 from J; bases not matched to a gene: 6. Germline V gives CDR1 DFQATT, CDR2 SNEGSKA (reference sequence). The CDR3 length is 14 residues. The CDR3 coding sequence is TGCAGTGCTACCCCTAGCGGGGGACACTACGAGCAGTACTTC. Protein sequence: CSATPSGGHYEQYF.

This clonotype was observed a few times. V usage is TRBV20-1 and J usage is TRBJ2-1; 7 bases agree with TRBD2. V shed 2 bases, J shed 4 bases, and the junction held 8 bases outside the gene matches. Germline CDR1 is DFQATT and CDR2 is SNEGSKA (reference sequence). The CDR3 loop spans 15 amino acids. The CDR3 DNA reads TGCAGTGCTAGAAGTCTAGCGGAGGGGTACAATGAGCAGTTCTTC. The encoded protein is CSARSLAEGYNEQFF.

This rearrangement joins TRBV12-3 or TRBV12-4 to TRBJ1-5; D is undetermined. Trimming stripped 6 bases from V and 5 bases from J, with 11 bases between. This CDR3 has 13 residues. The CDR3 region is CASRGDAYQPQHF. CDR3 in DNA: TGTGCCAGCAGAGGAGACGCGTATCAGCCCCAGCATTTT.